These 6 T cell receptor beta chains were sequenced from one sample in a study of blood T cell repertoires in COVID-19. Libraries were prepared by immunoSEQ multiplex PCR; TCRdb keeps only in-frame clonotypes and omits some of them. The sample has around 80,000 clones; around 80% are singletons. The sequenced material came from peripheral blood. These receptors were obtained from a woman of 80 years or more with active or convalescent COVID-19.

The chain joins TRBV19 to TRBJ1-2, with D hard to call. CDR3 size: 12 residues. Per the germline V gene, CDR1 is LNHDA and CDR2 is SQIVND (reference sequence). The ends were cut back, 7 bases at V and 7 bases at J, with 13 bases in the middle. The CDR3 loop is CASTRGGGGYTF. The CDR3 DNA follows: TGTGCCAGTACACGGGGTGGCGGTGGCTACACCTTC.

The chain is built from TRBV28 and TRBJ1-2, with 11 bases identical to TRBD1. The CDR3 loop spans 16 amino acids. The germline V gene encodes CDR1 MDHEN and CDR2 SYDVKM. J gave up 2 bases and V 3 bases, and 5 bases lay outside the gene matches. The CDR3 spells CASSLPWTGGNYGYTF. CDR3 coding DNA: TGTGCCAGCAGTTTGCCGTGGACAGGGGGCAACTATGGCTACACCTTC.

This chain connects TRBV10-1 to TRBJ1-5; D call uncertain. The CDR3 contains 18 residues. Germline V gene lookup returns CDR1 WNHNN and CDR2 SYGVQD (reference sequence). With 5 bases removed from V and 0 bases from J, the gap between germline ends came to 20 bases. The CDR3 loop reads CASSRHVEGEDSNQPQHF. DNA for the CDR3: TGCGCCAGCAGTCGCCATGTAGAGGGAGAAGATAGCAATCAGCCCCAGCATTTT.

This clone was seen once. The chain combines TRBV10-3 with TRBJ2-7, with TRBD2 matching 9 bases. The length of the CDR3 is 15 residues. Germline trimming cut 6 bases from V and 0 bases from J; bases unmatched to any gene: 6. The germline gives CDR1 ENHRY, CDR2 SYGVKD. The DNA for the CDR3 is TGTGCCATCAGCAATAGCGGGGGCTTCTCCTACGAGCAGTACTTC. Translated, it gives CAISNSGGFSYEQYF.

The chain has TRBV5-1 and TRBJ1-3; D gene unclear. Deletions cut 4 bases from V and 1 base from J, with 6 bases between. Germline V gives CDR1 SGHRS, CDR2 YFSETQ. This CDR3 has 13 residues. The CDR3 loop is CASSVSSGNTIYF. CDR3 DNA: TGCGCCAGCAGCGTATCGTCTGGAAACACCATATATTTT.

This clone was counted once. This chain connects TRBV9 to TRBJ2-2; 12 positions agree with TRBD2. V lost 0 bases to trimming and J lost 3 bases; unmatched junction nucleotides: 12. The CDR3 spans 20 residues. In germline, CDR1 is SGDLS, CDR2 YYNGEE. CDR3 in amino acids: CASSVDLVWTSGAHTGELFF. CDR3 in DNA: TGTGCCAGCAGCGTAGACTTGGTCTGGACTAGCGGGGCCCACACCGGGGAGCTGTTTTTT.